Below, 26 T cell receptor beta chains from the same sample are listed, as sequenced in a study of blood T cell repertoires in COVID-19. Some clones are missing from TCRdb's copy, which holds only in-frame ones; the method was immunoSEQ multiplex PCR. The sample has about 460,000 clones, around 85% seen once; the top ten hold roughly 8.5%. The sequenced sample consisted of PBMCs or T cells enriched from blood (not recorded which). These receptors came from a woman aged 60-75 years who had recovered from COVID-19.

Only one count was recorded for this clone. This chain connects TRBV5-1 to TRBJ2-5, with 10 positions matching TRBD2. The CDR3 has 15 amino acids. CDR1 and CDR2 (germline): SGHRS, YFSETQ. V shed 6 bases, J shed 5 bases, and the junction held 10 bases outside the gene matches. CDR3 in amino acids: CASTLVAGGEETQYF. In DNA form, the CDR3 reads TGCGCCAGCACCCTGGTAGCGGGGGGAGAGGAGACCCAGTACTTC.

The chain combines TRBV30 with TRBJ1-2; TRBD1 agrees at 7 bases. The germline CDR1 and CDR2 sequences are GTSNPN and SVGIG (reference sequence). Trimming took 4 bases from V and 0 from J; bases not matched to a gene: 5. The CDR3 length is 14 residues. In DNA form, the CDR3 reads TGTGCCTGGACTTACAGGGGAGCTAACTATGGCTACACCTTC. Its protein is CAWTYRGANYGYTF.

This chain uses TRBV6-5 with TRBJ1-3; 7 bases match TRBD1. Germline CDR1 and CDR2: MNHEY and SVGAGI. This CDR3 has 15 residues. The V segment lost 5 bases and the J segment 1 base; nucleotides outside the gene matches: 5. Here the CDR3 DNA reads TGTGCCAGCAGTCTACAGGGGAGTTCTGGAAACACCATATATTTT. It yields the protein CASSLQGSSGNTIYF.

The chain has TRBV11-3 and TRBJ1-3; TRBD1 matches at 7 bases. After removal of 2 bases from V and 1 base from J, the junction contained 2 bases not matched to a gene. This CDR3 is 15 amino acids long. Germline CDR1 is SGHNT and CDR2 is YENEEA. In DNA form, the CDR3 reads TGTGCCAGCAGCTTAATACAGGGGTCTGGAAACACCATATATTTT. Encoded protein: CASSLIQGSGNTIYF.

This chain connects TRBV11-3 to TRBJ2-1; 7 bases are a match to TRBD1. CDR3 length: 14 residues. V shed 4 bases and J 4 bases; nucleotides not matched to a gene: 4. CDR1 is SGHNT and CDR2 is YENEEA in the germline V gene. The CDR3 reads CASSYPGQYNEQFF. CDR3 DNA sequence: TGTGCCAGCAGCTATCCGGGACAGTACAATGAGCAGTTCTTC.

The rearrangement links TRBV5-1 to TRBJ2-7; 7 bases match TRBD1. CDR1 and CDR2 from the germline V gene are SGHRS and YFSETQ. The CDR3 consists of 15 residues. Trimming took 0 bases from V and 4 from J; bases not matched to a gene: 7. The CDR3 sequence: CASSLGPGTDYEQYV. Here the CDR3 DNA reads TGCGCCAGCAGCTTGGGCCCCGGGACAGATTACGAGCAGTACGTC.

This clone was seen just once. V is TRBV5-1 and J is TRBJ2-1; TRBD2 aligns across 7 bases. CDR1 and CDR2 (germline): SGHRS, YFSETQ. J gave up 4 bases and V 2 bases, and 6 bases lay outside the gene matches. CDR3 length: 15 amino acids. CDR3: CASSFTSGAYNEQFF. For the CDR3, the DNA is TGCGCCAGCAGCTTCACCAGCGGGGCTTACAATGAGCAGTTCTTC.

This clone was seen a handful of times. V gene TRBV5-4 combines with J gene TRBJ1-4; 8 bases map to TRBD1. Germline CDR1 and CDR2: SGHNT and YYREEE (reference sequence). V lost 3 bases and J lost 6; bases outside the gene matches: 1. The CDR3 totals 13 residues. The CDR3 sequence is CASSSQGDEKLFF. CDR3 nucleotide sequence: TGTGCCAGCAGCTCACAGGGGGATGAAAAACTGTTTTTT.

This clone appeared a single time. V gene TRBV20-1 combines with J gene TRBJ2-2, with 9 bases matching TRBD1. Trimming took 3 bases from V and 4 from J; bases not matched to a gene: 3. The germline V gene encodes CDR1 DFQATT and CDR2 SNEGSKA (reference sequence). The CDR3 sequence is 14 residues long. The CDR3 nucleotides read TGCAGTGCTAGTCGGGACAGGGCCACCGGGGAGCTGTTTTTT. As protein: CSASRDRATGELFF.

The chain recombines TRBV3-1 (or the pseudogene TRBV3-2) with TRBJ1-2, with 7 bases aligning to TRBD1. Germline V gene sequence: CDR1 LGHDT, CDR2 YNNKEL (reference sequence). CDR3 length: 14 amino acids. The trim removed 6 bases at V and 0 bases at J, leaving 4 bases unmatched. The CDR3 is CASRRQGSNYGYTF. The CDR3 bases are TGTGCCAGCAGACGACAGGGATCTAACTATGGCTACACCTTC.

The genes are TRBV6-6 and TRBJ1-1; D call uncertain. The germline V gene encodes CDR1 MNHNY and CDR2 SVGAGI (reference sequence). The V end lost 8 bases, the J end lost 0 bases, and 7 bases lay between the germline ends. The CDR3 is 12 amino acids. The CDR3 protein is CASRYMNTEAFF. In nucleotides, the CDR3 is TGTGCCAGCCGATACATGAACACTGAAGCTTTCTTT.

V and J are TRBV6-1 and TRBJ2-7; D is possibly TRBD2 (6 bases). The CDR3 length is 14 residues. The germline V gene has CDR1 MNHNS and CDR2 SASEGT. Trimming stripped 2 bases from V and 3 bases from J, with 11 bases between. CDR3 nucleotide sequence: TGTGCCAGCAGTGAAAGCATGGGGGGCTACGAGCAGTACGTC. Protein product: CASSESMGGYEQYV.

V and J are TRBV27 and TRBJ1-2, with 11 bases that match TRBD1. The CDR3 runs 15 residues. Germline V gene data show CDR1 as MNHEY and CDR2 as SMNVEV (reference sequence). V shed 0 bases, J shed 8 bases, and the junction held 5 bases outside the gene matches. The CDR3 sequence: CASSLSLDRGHGYTF. DNA of the CDR3: TGTGCCAGCAGTTTATCCCTGGACAGGGGGCACGGCTACACCTTC.

The chain recombines TRBV7-8 with TRBJ1-3; unclear D gene. CDR1 is SGHVS and CDR2 is FQNEAQ in the germline V gene. The CDR3 totals 16 residues. V was clipped by 2 bases and J by 0 bases, with 11 bases between them. CDR3 sequence reads: CASSLSMSFSGNTIYF. In nucleotides, the CDR3 is TGTGCCAGCAGCTTATCTATGTCATTCTCTGGAAACACCATATATTTT. The full variable domain, with the rest looked up from reference TRBV7-8 and TRBJ1-3, is GAGVSQSPRYKVAKRGQDVALRCDPISGHVSLFWYQQALGQGPEFLTYFQNEAQLDKSGLPSDRFFAERPEGSVSTLKIQRTQQEDSAVYLCASSLSMSFSGNTIYFGEGSWLTVV.

The V call is TRBV5-6, the J call TRBJ1-5; D not resolved. The CDR3 has 14 residues. Trimming cost V 4 bases and J 2 bases, with 10 bases left between them. The V gene's germline CDR1 is SGHDT and CDR2 YYEEEE. The CDR3 nucleotides are TGTGCCAGCAGCATCTTCGGTGGCAATCAGCCCCAGCATTTT. This encodes CASSIFGGNQPQHF.

Note on this clone: This sample also contains other DNA sequences that code for the same CDR3. V usage is TRBV5-1 and J usage is TRBJ1-3; D is perhaps TRBD1 (6 bases). Germline V gene lookup returns CDR1 SGHRS and CDR2 YFSETQ. This CDR3 has 14 amino acids. Between the trimmed V and J ends, which lost 2 bases and 4 bases, there was a span of 10 bases. The CDR3 DNA is TGCGCCAGCAGCTTACAGGGTCCCGGAAACACCATATATTTT. This codes for CASSLQGPGNTIYF. The whole variable domain, remainder taken from reference TRBV5-1 and TRBJ1-3, is KAGVTQTPRYLIKTRGQQVTLSCSPISGHRSVSWYQQTPGQGLQFLFEYFSETQRNKGNFPGRFSGRQFSNSRSEMNVSTLELGDSALYLCASSLQGPGNTIYFGEGSWLTVV.

The chain combines TRBV5-6 with TRBJ2-7; unclear D gene. Trimming shortened V by 3 bases and J by 6 bases, and 7 bases separated the two germline ends. The CDR3 runs to 11 residues. Germline loops: CDR1 SGHDT, CDR2 YYEEEE. The CDR3 DNA reads TGTGCCAGCAGCTCTGAGATCGAGCAGTACTTC. Residues: CASSSEIEQYF.

This sequence joins TRBV18 and TRBJ2-6; maybe TRBD2 (6 bases). There are 19 residues in the CDR3. Germline V gene sequence: CDR1 KGHSH, CDR2 LQKENI. The V gene lost 1 base and the J gene lost 1 base, with 17 bases spanning the gap. CDR3 nucleotide sequence: TGTGCCAGCTCACCACGGTTGGGGGGATCCGGTTCTGGGGCCAACGTCCTGACTTTC. It yields the protein CASSPRLGGSGSGANVLTF.

The chain joins TRBV6-5 to TRBJ2-7; D is unresolved. The ends were cut back, 0 bases at V and 3 bases at J, with 9 bases in the middle. This CDR3 spans 14 amino acids. The germline V gene encodes CDR1 MNHEY and CDR2 SVGAGI. CDR3 sequence: CASSYSFSLYEQYF. CDR3 in DNA: TGTGCCAGCAGTTACTCGTTTTCCCTCTACGAGCAGTACTTC.

The rearrangement links TRBV28 to TRBJ2-7, with 8 positions matching TRBD1. V lost 5 bases to trimming and J lost 0 bases; unmatched junction nucleotides: 6. Per germline, CDR1 MDHEN and CDR2 SYDVKM. This CDR3 region has 15 residues. Here the CDR3 reads CASSRTGLTSYEQYV. Here the CDR3 DNA reads TGTGCCAGCAGTCGGACAGGGCTTACCTCCTACGAGCAGTACGTC.

The V call is TRBV5-1, the J call TRBJ2-2; TRBD1 matches 8 bases. The CDR3 is 15 amino acids. Germline assignment: CDR1 SGHRS and CDR2 YFSETQ. V gave up 2 bases and J gave up 5 bases; unmatched junction bases: 5. The CDR3 loop reads CASSFMQGATGELFF. The CDR3 DNA follows: TGCGCCAGCAGCTTTATGCAGGGGGCAACCGGGGAGCTGTTTTTT.

The chain is built from TRBV5-1 and TRBJ1-4; 10 nucleotides line up with TRBD1. The CDR3 is 15 residues long. Trimming removed 4 bases from V and 8 bases from J; junction bases left unmatched: 8. CDR1 is SGHRS and CDR2 is YFSETQ in the germline V gene. The CDR3 sequence is CASSPEGQGYEKLFF. CDR3 sequence (DNA): TGCGCCAGCAGCCCGGAGGGACAGGGGTACGAAAAACTGTTTTTT.

This clone was picked up one time. This chain connects TRBV7-8 to TRBJ2-7, with TRBD2 matching over 7 bases. The CDR3 covers 13 residues. Per germline, CDR1 SGHVS and CDR2 FQNEAQ. The J segment lost 3 bases and the V segment lost 2 bases, leaving 1 base of the junction unmatched. The CDR3 is CASSLSGGYEQYV. CDR3 nucleotides: TGTGCCAGCAGCTTATCGGGGGGCTACGAGCAGTACGTC.

This clone was recorded once. The chain links TRBV11-3 to TRBJ2-1; maybe TRBD2 (6 bases). Germline V CDR1 and CDR2: SGHNT, YENEEA. V lost 7 bases and J lost 10, with 17 bases in between. The CDR3 extends over 13 amino acids. DNA for the CDR3: TGTGCCAGCAACCCAGGCCTTGGGGGGGAGCAGTTCTTC. Protein: CASNPGLGGEQFF.

This clone was observed once. The CDR3 sequence is CASSVEVRGKLYSYEQYV. The CDR3 coding sequence is TGTGCCAGCAGCGTAGAGGTAAGGGGTAAACTCTACTCCTACGAGCAGTACGTC. This chain joins TRBV9 and TRBJ2-7; D is possibly TRBD1 (5 bases). In germline, CDR1 is SGDLS, CDR2 YYNGEE. V gave up 0 bases and J gave up 0 bases, with 19 bases separating them. This CDR3 spans 18 amino acids.

The rearrangement uses TRBV29-1 and TRBJ2-7; no firm D call. CDR1 is SQVTM and CDR2 is ANQGSEA in the germline V gene. This CDR3 contains 11 residues. In DNA form, the CDR3 reads TGCAGTGTCTCACAGTCCTACGAGCAGTACGTC. Translated, it gives CSVSQSYEQYV.